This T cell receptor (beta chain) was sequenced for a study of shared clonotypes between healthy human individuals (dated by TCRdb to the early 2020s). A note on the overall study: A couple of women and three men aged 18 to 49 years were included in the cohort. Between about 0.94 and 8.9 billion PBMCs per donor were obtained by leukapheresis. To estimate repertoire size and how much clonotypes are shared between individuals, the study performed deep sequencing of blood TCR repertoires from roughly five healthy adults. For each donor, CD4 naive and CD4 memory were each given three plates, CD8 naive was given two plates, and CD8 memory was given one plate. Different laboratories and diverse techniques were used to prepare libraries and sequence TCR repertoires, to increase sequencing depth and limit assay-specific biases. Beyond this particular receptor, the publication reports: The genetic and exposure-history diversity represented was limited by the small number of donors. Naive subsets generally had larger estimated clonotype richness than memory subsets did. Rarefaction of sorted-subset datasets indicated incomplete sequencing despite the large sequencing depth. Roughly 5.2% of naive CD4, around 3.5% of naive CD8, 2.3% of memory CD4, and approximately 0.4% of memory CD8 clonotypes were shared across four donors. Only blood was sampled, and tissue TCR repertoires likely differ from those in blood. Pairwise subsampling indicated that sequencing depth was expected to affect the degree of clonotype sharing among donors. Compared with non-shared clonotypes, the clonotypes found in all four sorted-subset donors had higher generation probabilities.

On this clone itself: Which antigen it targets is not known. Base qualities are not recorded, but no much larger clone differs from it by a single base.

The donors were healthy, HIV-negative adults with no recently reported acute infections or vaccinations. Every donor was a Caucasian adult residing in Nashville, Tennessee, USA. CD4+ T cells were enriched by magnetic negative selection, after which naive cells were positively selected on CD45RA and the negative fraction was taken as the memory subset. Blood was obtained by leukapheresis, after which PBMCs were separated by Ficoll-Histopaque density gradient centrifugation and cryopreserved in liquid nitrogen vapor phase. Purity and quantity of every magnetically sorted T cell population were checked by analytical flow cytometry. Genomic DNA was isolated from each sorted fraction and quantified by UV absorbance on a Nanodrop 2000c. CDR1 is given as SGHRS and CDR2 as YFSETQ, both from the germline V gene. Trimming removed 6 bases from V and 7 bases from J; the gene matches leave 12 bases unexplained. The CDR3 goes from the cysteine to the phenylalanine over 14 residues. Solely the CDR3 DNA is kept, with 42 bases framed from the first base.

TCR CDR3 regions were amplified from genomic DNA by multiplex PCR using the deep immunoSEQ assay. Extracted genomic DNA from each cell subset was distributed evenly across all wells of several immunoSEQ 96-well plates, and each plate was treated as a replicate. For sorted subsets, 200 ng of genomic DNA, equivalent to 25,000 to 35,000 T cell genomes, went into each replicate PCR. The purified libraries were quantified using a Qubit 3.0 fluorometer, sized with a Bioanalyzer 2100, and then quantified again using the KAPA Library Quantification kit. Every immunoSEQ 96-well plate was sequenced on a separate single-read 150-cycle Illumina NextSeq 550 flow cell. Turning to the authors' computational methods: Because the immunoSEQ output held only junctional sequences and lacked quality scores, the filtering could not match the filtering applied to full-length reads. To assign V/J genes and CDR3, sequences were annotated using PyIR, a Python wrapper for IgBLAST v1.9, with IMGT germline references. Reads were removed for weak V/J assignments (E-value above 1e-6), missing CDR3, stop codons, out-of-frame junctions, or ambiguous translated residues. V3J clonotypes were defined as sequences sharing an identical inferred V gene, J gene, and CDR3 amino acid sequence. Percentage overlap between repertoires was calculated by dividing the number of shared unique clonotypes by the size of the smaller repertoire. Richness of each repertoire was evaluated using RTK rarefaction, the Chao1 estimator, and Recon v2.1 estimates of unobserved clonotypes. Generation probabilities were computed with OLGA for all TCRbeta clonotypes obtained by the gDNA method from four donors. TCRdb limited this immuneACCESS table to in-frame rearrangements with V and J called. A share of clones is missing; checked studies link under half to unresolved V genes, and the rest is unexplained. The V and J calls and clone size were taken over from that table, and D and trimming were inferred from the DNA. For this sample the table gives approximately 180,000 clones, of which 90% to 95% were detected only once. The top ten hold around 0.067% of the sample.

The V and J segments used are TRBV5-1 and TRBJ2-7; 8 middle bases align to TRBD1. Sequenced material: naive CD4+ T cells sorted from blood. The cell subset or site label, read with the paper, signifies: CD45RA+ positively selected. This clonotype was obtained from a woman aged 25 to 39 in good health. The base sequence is TGCGCCAGCAAGCCGGGGGTAACAGGGGGTGAGCAGTACTTC. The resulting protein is CASKPGVTGGEQYF.